The T cell receptor (beta chain) under discussion was sequenced for a study of glioma-infiltrating T cells. Study conclusions and caveats: Shared blood CDR3 signature motifs marked patients with low tissue-blood divergence.

Using RNA template, CDR3s of TCR alpha and beta were amplified with iRepertoire arm-PCR. TCRdb ran MiXCR on the multiplex PCR reads and lists one entry per CDR3 protein. The sample holds more than 350,000 distinct CDR3 sequences, around 45% seen once. This clonotype was seen a handful of times. Its matching antigen is unknown. The sequence derives from a human donor with low-grade glioma or glioblastoma, undergoing nonglioma brain surgery, or in good health (not recorded which). The sequencing input was glioma tissue, nonneoplastic brain tissue, or PBMCs (not recorded which).

Here the CDR3 reads CASSLWLAGEEQYF. The CDR3 nucleotides are TGTGCCAGCAGTTTATGGCTAGCGGGAGAGGAGCAGTACTTC. V usage is TRBV28 and J usage is TRBJ2-7, with TRBD2 identical over 10 bases. Germline CDR1 and CDR2: MDHEN and SYDVKM. This CDR3 has 14 residues. V trimming: 0 bases; J trimming: 7 bases; junction bases outside the gene matches: 3. Looking up the rest from reference TRBV28 and TRBJ2-7 gives the full variable domain: DVKVTQSSRYLVKRTGEKVFLECVQDMDHENMFWYRQDPGLGLRLIYFSYDVKMKEKGDIPEGYSVSREKKERFSLILESASTNQTSMYLCASSLWLAGEEQYFGPGTRLTVT.